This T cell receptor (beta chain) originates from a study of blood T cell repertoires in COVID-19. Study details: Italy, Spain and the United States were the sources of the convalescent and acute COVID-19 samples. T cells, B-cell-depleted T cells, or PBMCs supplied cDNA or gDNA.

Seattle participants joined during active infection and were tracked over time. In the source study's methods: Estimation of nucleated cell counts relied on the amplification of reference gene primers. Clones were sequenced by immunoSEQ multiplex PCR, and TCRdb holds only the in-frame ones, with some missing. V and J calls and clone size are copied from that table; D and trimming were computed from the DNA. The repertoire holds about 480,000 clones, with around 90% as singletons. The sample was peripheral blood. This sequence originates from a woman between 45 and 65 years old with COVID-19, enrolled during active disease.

The CDR3 loop reads CATSDSSGGPGEQFF. The CDR3 DNA reads TGTGCCACCAGTGATTCTAGCGGGGGCCCTGGAGAGCAGTTCTTC. This sequence joins TRBV24-1 and TRBJ2-1, with 10 positions matching TRBD2. Trimming removed 2 bases from V and 10 bases from J; junction bases left unmatched: 7. From germline, CDR1 is KGHDR and CDR2 SFDVKD. The CDR3 consists of 15 residues.